Sequencing of this TCR beta chain was carried out in a study of T cell responses to AZD1222 COVID-19 vaccine. Study overall: Investigators merged groups given second doses at roughly 4 or roughly 12 weeks.

The protocol was immunoSEQ multiplex PCR, while the TCRdb copy is restricted to in-frame clones and leaves out a portion. The table lists some 140,000 clones, approximately 90% of them singletons. As for this clone: No antigen is known for it.

Study findings and constraints: Increases in Spike-specific TCR breadth and depth were seen after two AZD1222 doses. The donor group comprised mostly white British people and more females; the analysis possibly underestimated clonal diversity.

V was pared by 0 bases and J by 2 bases, with 13 bases between. The V gene's germline CDR1 is MNHEY and CDR2 SVGEGT. This CDR3 spans 16 amino acids. This receptor was taken from an adult in good health. The sequences come from peripheral blood, collected on day 0 of AZD1222 vaccination. The chain combines TRBV6-2 or TRBV6-3 with TRBJ1-2; D remains ambiguous. CDR3 sequence (DNA): TGTGCCAGCAGTTACTCGAGCGGGAAGAGGAACTATGGCTACACCTTC. This sequence encodes CASSYSSGKRNYGYTF.